The sequence of this TCR beta chain was determined in a study of response to subunit inactivated influenza vaccine. CDR1 is SGHDN, CDR2 FVKESK, per germline. The CDR3 sequence is 17 residues long. The V end lost 4 bases, the J end lost 4 bases, and 19 bases lay between the germline ends. From the RT-PCR reads, TCRdb called clonotypes with MiXCR, one entry per CDR3 protein. This table has hundreds of thousands of distinct CDR3 sequences, about 11% appearing once. This clonotype was seen only a few times. This sample was also put to use in a study of T cells expressing NK-cell markers. As reported in that work: A 5'RACE template switching approach incorporating UMIs was used to make TCR beta cDNA. With respect to HCMV, seven of the eight sequenced donors were seropositive, and one was seronegative. In several experiments, an anti-gamma-delta TCR antibody restricted sorting to alpha-beta TCR T cells. In about six donors, dominant CD3+CD56+NKG2C+ clones formed about 1.0-7.5% of CD8+ cells.

The receptor was derived from a man in his forties or fifties who received an inactivated influenza vaccine. V gene TRBV14 combines with J gene TRBJ2-2; TRBD1 might be the D (6 bases). The sample was PBMCs from blood, taken on the day of vaccination. The CDR3 spells CASSPFVWGRITGELFF. The CDR3 DNA reads as TGTGCCAGCAGCCCGTTTGTTTGGGGGCGGATCACCGGGGAGCTGTTTTTT. The full variable domain, its missing parts supplied by reference TRBV14 and TRBJ2-2, is EAGVTQFPSHSVIEKGQTVTLRCDPISGHDNLYWYRRVMGKEIKFLLHFVKESKQDESGMPNNRFLAERTGGTYSTLKVQPAELEDSGVYFCASSPFVWGRITGELFFGEGSRLTVL.